The 20 T cell receptor beta chains below all came from one sample that was sequenced in a study of regulatory T cells in long-lasting Graves disease. iRepertoire HTBI primers and Arm-PCR of CDR3 regions built TCR beta libraries. TCRdb re-called the multiplex PCR reads with MiXCR, one entry per CDR3 protein. The sample lists approximately 560,000 distinct CDR3 sequences; about 15% were seen once. Time point given: newly diagnosed GD, antithyroid drugs for less than 3 months. With RNA extracted from PBMCs as input, the TCR library was made. The sample was also reused in another study, on T cells in Graves' hyperthyroidism and ophthalmopathy.

This specimen was peripheral blood mononuclear cells (PBMCs), taken at new diagnosis, from a patient treated with antithyroid drugs. The receptors stem from a man younger than 30 with Graves disease.

The chain recombines TRBV19 with TRBJ1-5; D call uncertain. V was trimmed by 1 base and J by 7 bases, leaving 17 bases between them. Germline CDR1 LNHDA, CDR2 SQIVND (reference sequence). CDR3 size: 16 residues. CDR3 nucleotides: TGTGCCAGTAGTATAGTCCCTGACAATTGGTACCAGCCCCAGCATTTT. Residues: CASSIVPDNWYQPQHF.

This clonotype was found many times. The chain employs TRBV6-5 and TRBJ1-1; D is possibly TRBD1 (5 bases). CDR1 is MNHEY and CDR2 is SVGAGI in the germline V gene. The V end lost 2 bases, the J end lost 4 bases, and 14 bases lay between the germline ends. The CDR3 covers 15 residues. The CDR3 region has the DNA TGTGCCAGCAGTTACGGCCCAGGGACGGGCACTGAAGCTTTCTTT. This sequence encodes CASSYGPGTGTEAFF.

This clonotype was found many times. The chain has TRBV7-9 and TRBJ1-2, with unresolved D. V was trimmed by 2 bases and J by 2 bases, leaving 9 bases between them. The CDR3 consists of 14 residues. The V gene's germline CDR1 is SEHNR and CDR2 FQNEAQ (reference sequence). For the CDR3, the DNA is TGTGCCAGCAGCTTACGAATGGAGAACTATGGCTACACCTTC. The encoded protein is CASSLRMENYGYTF.

Turning to this clonotype: This likely comes from a read error, as the CDR3 has no conserved phenylalanine or tryptophan at its end. The rearrangement joins TRBV20-1 to TRBJ2-1; 10 bases line up with TRBD1. The junction had 3 bases not matched to a gene; V was cut back by 3 bases and J by 4 bases. Germline CDR1 DFQATT, CDR2 SNEGSKA (reference sequence). This CDR3 has 14 amino acids. DNA for the CDR3: TGCAGTGCTAGCGGGACAGGGGAGTACAATGAGCAGTTCTCC. This sequence encodes CSASGTGEYNEQFS.

This clonotype came up a few times. This chain joins TRBV7-9 and TRBJ1-5, with 7 bases that match TRBD1. This CDR3 region has 17 residues. Looked up from germline, CDR1 is SEHNR and CDR2 is FQNEAQ (reference sequence). With 5 bases clipped from V and 6 bases from J, the junction kept 16 bases outside the gene matches. The CDR3 reads CASSTWGRQGRSQPQHF. The CDR3 bases are TGTGCCAGCAGCACCTGGGGAAGACAGGGTCGGAGTCAGCCCCAGCATTTT. Looking up the rest from reference TRBV7-9 and TRBJ1-5 gives the full variable domain: DTGVSQNPRHKITKRGQNVTFRCDPISEHNRLYWYRQTLGQGPEFLTYFQNEAQLEKSRLLSDRFSAERPKGSFSTLEIQRTEQGDSAMYLCASSTWGRQGRSQPQHFGDGTRLSIL.

This clonotype was counted many times. The V gene is TRBV7-3, the J gene TRBJ2-3; D perhaps matches TRBD2 (5 bases). Trimming removed 6 bases from V and 6 bases from J, with 13 bases in between. Germline CDR1 is SGHTA and CDR2 is FQGTGA. The CDR3 length is 13 residues. Here the CDR3 DNA reads TGTGCCAGCAGTGACCCGGGGTTGGATACGCAGTATTTT. This encodes CASSDPGLDTQYF.

This clonotype came up many times. The V gene is TRBV30, the J gene TRBJ2-5; the D is unclear. Germline lookup yields CDR1 GTSNPN and CDR2 SVGIG (reference sequence). V dropped 4 bases and J dropped 5 bases, with 5 bases sitting between them. The CDR3 is made up of 10 amino acids. CDR3 sequence reads: CAWKAETQYF. Written as DNA, the CDR3 is TGTGCCTGGAAGGCGGAGACCCAGTACTTC.

The gene calls are TRBV6-1 and TRBJ2-4, with 16 nucleotides matching TRBD2. The ends lost 1 base at V and 1 base at J; junction bases unmatched: 10. From germline, CDR1 is MNHNS and CDR2 SASEGT. The CDR3 loop spans 21 amino acids. In DNA, the CDR3 is TGTGCCAGCAGTGAAGTCGTGAGGGGACTAGCGGGAGGGGGGGCCAAAAACATTCAGTACTTC. The encoded protein is CASSEVVRGLAGGGAKNIQYF.

V is TRBV14 and J is TRBJ2-5; the D is unclear. Trimming pared 0 bases from V and 7 bases from J, leaving 15 bases between. This CDR3 has 15 amino acids. Germline lookup yields CDR1 SGHDN and CDR2 FVKESK. CDR3: CASSQDQILTGTQYF. The DNA of the CDR3 is TGTGCCAGCAGCCAAGATCAGATACTAACTGGGACCCAGTACTTC.

The rearrangement links TRBV6-1 to TRBJ2-7; 10 nucleotides align to TRBD2. Germline CDR1 MNHNS, CDR2 SASEGT. The CDR3 is made up of 14 amino acids. With 6 bases clipped from V and 2 bases from J, the junction kept 4 bases outside the gene matches. CDR3 bases: TGTGCCAGCAGCCAACTAGCGGGGACCTACGAGCAGTACTTC. Translation gives CASSQLAGTYEQYF.

This clonotype came up a few times. This rearrangement joins TRBV5-1 to TRBJ2-4; D assignment may be TRBD1 or TRBD2 (5 bases each). V lost 4 bases and J 0 bases, leaving 20 bases between the germline ends. Germline assignment: CDR1 SGHRS and CDR2 YFSETQ. CDR3 size: 18 residues. CDR3 region: CASSLKPGARLAKNIQYF. In nucleotides, the CDR3 is TGCGCCAGCAGCCTGAAGCCCGGGGCGAGACTAGCCAAAAACATTCAGTACTTC. Using reference TRBV5-1 and TRBJ2-4 for the parts outside the CDR3, the full variable domain is KAGVTQTPRYLIKTRGQQVTLSCSPISGHRSVSWYQQTPGQGLQFLFEYFSETQRNKGNFPGRFSGRQFSNSRSEMNVSTLELGDSALYLCASSLKPGARLAKNIQYFGAGTRLSVL.

The chain has TRBV5-4 and TRBJ2-5; D is ambiguous. There are 15 residues in the CDR3. The V gene's germline CDR1 is SGHNT and CDR2 YYREEE (reference sequence). V lost 0 bases to trimming and J lost 2 bases, with 11 bases between them. CDR3 region: CASSLEVTPQETQYF. The CDR3 coding sequence is TGTGCCAGCAGCTTGGAAGTGACGCCACAAGAGACCCAGTACTTC.

This clonotype was recorded a few times. This chain joins TRBV6-1 and TRBJ1-2, with a possible D match to TRBD1 (5 bases). Germline-derived CDR1 and CDR2 are MNHNS and SASEGT. The V and J ends lost 7 bases and 0 bases respectively, with 12 bases between them. This CDR3 is 14 amino acids long. This CDR3 is CASTFDRANYGYTF. In nucleotides, the CDR3 is TGTGCCAGCACCTTCGACAGAGCTAACTATGGCTACACCTTC.

This clonotype appeared a single time. A read error may be the cause here, since a much bigger clone is one base away. This chain connects TRBV30 to TRBJ2-7, with a possible D match to TRBD2 (6 bases). The CDR3 has 15 amino acids. Germline V gene sequence: CDR1 GTSNPN, CDR2 SVGIG (reference sequence). Trimming left V 3 bases short and J 6 bases short, with 21 bases between. CDR3 DNA: TGTGCCTGGAGAGCCTTGAGGGGAGGAGTGGGCGAGCAGTACTTC. This encodes CAWRALRGGVGEQYF.

This rearrangement joins TRBV6-1 to TRBJ1-2; D is ambiguous. CDR1 is MNHNS and CDR2 is SASEGT in the germline V gene. This CDR3 is 12 amino acids long. Trimming took off 7 bases at V and 3 bases at J, with 9 bases between the two ends. CDR3 DNA: TGTGCCAGCAAGGATGATTACTATGGCTACACCTTC. This codes for CASKDDYYGYTF.

This clonotype has ten or more counts. This chain uses TRBV2 with TRBJ2-3; maybe TRBD2 (5 bases). Germline CDR1 SNHLY, CDR2 FYNNEI. The germline V and J ends were trimmed by 3 bases and 2 bases, with 9 bases remaining between them. The CDR3 has 14 amino acids. The CDR3 DNA is TGTGCCAGCAGTGATTGGCTAGCCACAGATACGCAGTATTTT. Amino acids: CASSDWLATDTQYF.

This clonotype was detected ten times or more. CDR3 DNA sequence: TGTGCCAGCAGGGGCCCAAACCGAGACTACGAGCAGTACTTC. It specifies CASRGPNRDYEQYF. The chain employs TRBV6-1 and TRBJ2-7; no definite D call. With 6 bases removed from V and 3 bases from J, the gap between germline ends came to 15 bases. Germline assignment: CDR1 MNHNS and CDR2 SASEGT. This CDR3 has 14 residues.

The chain recombines TRBV7-6 with TRBJ2-1; perhaps D is TRBD1 or TRBD2 (6 bases each). This CDR3 spans 15 amino acids. The germline CDR1 and CDR2 sequences are SGHVS and FNYEAQ. V was pared by 0 bases and J by 8 bases, with 14 bases between. CDR3 region: CASSLAGGPGDEQFF. CDR3 DNA: TGTGCCAGCAGCTTAGCGGGGGGACCAGGGGATGAGCAGTTCTTC.

This clonotype came up many times. The chain combines TRBV28 with TRBJ1-2; the D is unclear. Germline CDR1 and CDR2: MDHEN and SYDVKM. With 3 bases removed from V and 2 bases from J, the gap between germline ends came to 10 bases. The CDR3 is made up of 14 amino acids. CDR3 nucleotide sequence: TGTGCCAGCAGTTTCCAGTCGGGAAACTATGGCTACACCTTC. Translating gives CASSFQSGNYGYTF.

This chain uses TRBV9 with TRBJ1-2; possible D gene TRBD1, 5 bases. Trimming took 5 bases from V and 3 from J, leaving 11 bases between them. The CDR3 runs 13 residues. Germline V gene lookup returns CDR1 SGDLS and CDR2 YYNGEE. The CDR3 loop is CASRSDSYYGYTF. The DNA for the CDR3 is TGTGCCAGCAGAAGCGACAGTTACTATGGCTACACCTTC.